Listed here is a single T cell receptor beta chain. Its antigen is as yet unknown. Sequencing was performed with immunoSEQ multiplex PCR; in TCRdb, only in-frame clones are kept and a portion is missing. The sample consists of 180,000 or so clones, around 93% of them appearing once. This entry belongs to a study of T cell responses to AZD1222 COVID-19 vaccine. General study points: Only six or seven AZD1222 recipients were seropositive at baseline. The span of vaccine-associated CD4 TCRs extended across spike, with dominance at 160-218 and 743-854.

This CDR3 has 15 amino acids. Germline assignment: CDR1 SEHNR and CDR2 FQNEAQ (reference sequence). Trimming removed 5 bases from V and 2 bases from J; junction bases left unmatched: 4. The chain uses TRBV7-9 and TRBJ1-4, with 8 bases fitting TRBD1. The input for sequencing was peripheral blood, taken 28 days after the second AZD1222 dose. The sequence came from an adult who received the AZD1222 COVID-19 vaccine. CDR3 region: CASSRTGFTNEKLFF. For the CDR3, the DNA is TGTGCCAGCAGCCGGACAGGGTTTACTAATGAAAAACTGTTTTTT.